The 12 T cell receptor beta chains in this list originate from one sample, sequenced in a study of T cells in localized non-small cell lung cancer. The method was immunoSEQ multiplex PCR; TCRdb's version includes in-frame clones alone and lacks a portion of them. Of tens of thousands of clones in the sample, more than 75% were seen once. The input for sequencing was peripheral blood, taken before any cancer treatment. The receptors derive from a woman between 35 and 70 years old with stage I squamous cell lung carcinoma.

The chain carries TRBV2 and TRBJ2-2, with 10 bases lining up with TRBD2. CDR1 is SNHLY, CDR2 FYNNEI, per germline. CDR3 size: 16 residues. V gave up 7 bases and J gave up 7 bases; unmatched junction bases: 12. The CDR3 region is CASNAGTSEMGGELFF. The DNA of the CDR3 is TGTGCCAGCAATGCCGGGACTAGCGAAATGGGCGGGGAGCTGTTTTTT.

V is TRBV6-1 and J is TRBJ1-5; TRBD1 might be the D (5 bases). The V end was cut by 5 bases, the J end by 0 bases, with 23 bases between. Germline values: CDR1 MNHNS, CDR2 SASEGT. CDR3 length equals 19 residues. The CDR3 DNA reads as TGTGCCAGCAGTAAAGGGACCGAGCGCCAAATTCATAGCAATCAGCCCCAGCATTTT. Encoded protein: CASSKGTERQIHSNQPQHF.

The genes are TRBV6-5 and TRBJ1-1; D is perhaps TRBD1 (5 bases). V was pared by 7 bases and J by 4 bases, with 13 bases between. This CDR3 is built from 13 residues. Germline lookup yields CDR1 MNHEY and CDR2 SVGAGI. CDR3 DNA sequence: TGTGCCAGCACCTCGTCGGGGGGCACTGAAGCTTTCTTT. Its protein is CASTSSGGTEAFF.

The chain recombines TRBV4-1 with TRBJ2-5; 15 positions agree with TRBD2. V was clipped by 0 bases and J by 0 bases; unmatched bases: 11. The CDR3 has 21 residues. Germline values: CDR1 MGHRA, CDR2 YSYEKL. The CDR3 DNA reads TGCGCCAGCAGCCAAGAAGGTGGGACTAGCGGGGGGTCACCGTACCAAGAGACCCAGTACTTC. It specifies CASSQEGGTSGGSPYQETQYF.

The rearrangement uses TRBV7-3 and TRBJ2-1, with D perhaps TRBD1 or TRBD2 (5 bases each). Germline lookup yields CDR1 SGHTA and CDR2 FQGTGA. The CDR3 runs 15 residues. The V and J ends lost 0 bases and 4 bases respectively, with 10 bases between them. The DNA of the CDR3 is TGTGCCAGCAGCTTAACCCGGGACGGATACAATGAGCAGTTCTTC. This encodes CASSLTRDGYNEQFF. The full variable domain, in which reference TRBV7-3 and TRBJ2-1 provide the parts outside the CDR3, is GAGVSQTPSNKVTEKGKYVELRCDPISGHTALYWYRQSLGQGPEFLIYFQGTGAADDSGLPNDRFFAVRPEGSVSTLKIQRTERGDSAVYLCASSLTRDGYNEQFFGPGTRLTVL.

This clone came up a few times. The rearrangement joins TRBV18 to TRBJ1-5, with 7 bases aligning to TRBD1. The CDR3 sequence is 18 residues long. V lost 2 bases to trimming and J lost 0 bases; unmatched junction nucleotides: 10. Looked up from germline, CDR1 is KGHSH and CDR2 is LQKENI. The CDR3 sequence: CASSPGRQGGNSNQPQHF. The DNA of the CDR3 is TGTGCCAGCTCACCAGGGCGGCAGGGGGGGAATAGCAATCAGCCCCAGCATTTT.

The chain uses TRBV12-5 and TRBJ2-5, with TRBD1 identical over 9 bases. The CDR3 covers 15 residues. The germline V gene has CDR1 LGHNT and CDR2 FRNRAP. V was pared by 2 bases and J by 5 bases, with 6 bases of the junction left unmatched. The CDR3 protein is CASGLKQGAYETQYF. The CDR3 bases are TGTGCTAGTGGTTTGAAACAGGGGGCATATGAGACCCAGTACTTC.

The rearrangement links TRBV2 to TRBJ2-5, with D possibly TRBD2 on 5 matching bases. The CDR3 sequence is 12 residues long. The germline V gene has CDR1 SNHLY and CDR2 FYNNEI. Between the trimmed V and J ends, which lost 8 bases and 5 bases, there was a span of 12 bases. Written as DNA, the CDR3 is TGTGCCAGCTGGGTACTAGGGGAGACCCAGTACTTC. It is translated as CASWVLGETQYF. The whole variable domain, remainder taken from reference TRBV2 and TRBJ2-5, is EPEVTQTPSHQVTQMGQEVILRCVPISNHLYFYWYRQILGQKVEFLVSFYNNEISEKSEIFDDQFSVERPDGSNFTLKIRSTKLEDSAMYFCASWVLGETQYFGPGTRLLVL.

The chain couples TRBV5-1 to TRBJ2-5; TRBD2 might be the D (5 bases). Germline V gene data show CDR1 as SGHRS and CDR2 as YFSETQ. V lost 1 base to trimming and J lost 4 bases, with 11 bases between them. The CDR3 loop spans 14 amino acids. In DNA form, the CDR3 reads TGCGCCAGCAGCTTGTCTAGCCAACGAGAGACCCAGTACTTC. Amino acid sequence: CASSLSSQRETQYF.

The chain couples TRBV19 to TRBJ1-4, with D tentatively TRBD1 (5 bases). In germline, CDR1 is LNHDA, CDR2 SQIVND (reference sequence). V gave up 8 bases and J gave up 10 bases, with 17 bases separating them. This CDR3 is 13 amino acids long. The chain's CDR3 is CASESRAMGKLFF. The CDR3 bases are TGTGCCAGTGAGTCCAGGGCAATGGGAAAACTGTTTTTT.

The V call is TRBV7-8, the J call TRBJ1-4; 7 bases are a match to TRBD1. Germline V gene data show CDR1 as SGHVS and CDR2 as FQNEAQ. The CDR3 totals 17 residues. V shed 1 base, J shed 7 bases, and the junction held 12 bases outside the gene matches. CDR3 coding DNA: TGTGCCAGCAGCTTAGAGGGGGCCTCGACGCGGCCTGAAAAACTGTTTTTT. This sequence encodes CASSLEGASTRPEKLFF.

The sample holds a few counts of this clone. This rearrangement joins TRBV25-1 to TRBJ1-3; D unclear. Trimming pared 5 bases from V and 0 bases from J, leaving 11 bases between. The CDR3 spans 15 residues. Germline loops: CDR1 MGHDK, CDR2 SYGVNS. The CDR3 protein is CASSFGRNSGNTIYF. The CDR3 region has the DNA TGTGCCAGCAGTTTTGGCCGCAACTCTGGAAACACCATATATTTT.